This T cell receptor (beta chain) was captured by sequencing in a study of T cell responses to AZD1222 COVID-19 vaccine. Regarding the study as a whole: Vaccine-related CD4 TCRs covered spike, predominating at 160-218 and 743-854. Clonal diversity was possibly underestimated, and the donors were mostly white British, with more females. Nearly half of unique spike-specific TCRs reportedly avoided B.1.351 and B.1.1.7 mutated regions.

TCRdb's table, derived via immunoSEQ multiplex PCR, lists solely in-frame clones and lacks some. The sample has 90,000 to 120,000 clones, roughly 85% seen once. The germline V gene encodes CDR1 LGHDT and CDR2 YNNKEL (reference sequence). The V gene end was trimmed by 1 base and the J gene end by 5 bases; junction bases not matched to a gene: 10. There are 16 residues in the CDR3. To note about this clone: The antigen is unknown.

The specimen was peripheral blood, collected 28 days after the second AZD1222 dose. The TCR comes from an adult who received the AZD1222 COVID-19 vaccine. This sequence joins TRBV3-1 (or the pseudogene TRBV3-2) and TRBJ2-5; the match to TRBD2 covers 7 bases. CDR3 coding DNA: TGTGCCAGCAGCCAAGTTAGAGTGGGGGGGGATGAGACCCAGTACTTC. It yields the protein CASSQVRVGGDETQYF.